What follows are 12 T cell receptor beta chains derived from one specimen sequenced in a study of monozygotic twins with inflammatory bowel disease. TCRdb reprocessed the 5' RACE reads, with one entry per CDR3 protein and no DNA. This table lists some 440,000 distinct CDR3 sequences. Sample: blood. These receptors all stem from a human donor with ulcerative colitis or Crohn's disease, or a healthy co-twin of an affected twin (not recorded which).

The rearrangement joins TRBV5-1 to TRBJ2-2; TCRdb's D gene call, TRBD1, goes unchecked for lack of DNA. This CDR3 region has 15 residues. Germline V CDR1 and CDR2: SGHRS, YFSETQ. This CDR3 is CASSSPSRNTGELFF.

The CDR3 is CASGVERDTQYF. V usage is TRBV9 and J usage is TRBJ2-3. The length of the CDR3 is 12 residues. Germline V gene data show CDR1 as SGDLS and CDR2 as YYNGEE.

This chain uses TRBV5-1 with TRBJ2-7; TCRdb's assignment of TRBD1 cannot be checked, as there is no DNA. This CDR3 is built from 14 residues. Germline values: CDR1 SGHRS, CDR2 YFSETQ. The CDR3: CASSKDPGVAEQYF.

The CDR3 sequence: CSVSLGTGGYEQYF. The chain joins TRBV29-1 to TRBJ2-7; the TCRdb call, TRBD1, lacks DNA for checking. CDR1 is SQVTM and CDR2 is ANQGSEA in the germline V gene. The CDR3 spans 14 residues.

This chain links TRBV5-6 with TRBJ1-3. The germline gives CDR1 SGHDT, CDR2 YYEEEE. CDR3 length: 15 amino acids. CDR3 residues: CASSLDREAGNTIYF. Drawing the rest from reference TRBV5-6 and TRBJ1-3, the complete variable domain is DAGVTQSPTHLIKTRGQQVTLRCSPKSGHDTVSWYQQALGQGPQFIFQYYEEEERQRGNFPDRFSGHQFPNYSSELNVNALLLGDSALYLCASSLDREAGNTIYFGEGSWLTVV.

The rearrangement uses TRBV7-2 and TRBJ1-4; checking the TCRdb D call of TRBD1 is not possible without DNA. The CDR3 runs to 15 residues. Germline CDR1 reads SGHTA; CDR2 reads FQGNSA. Here the CDR3 reads CASSLGGGGGEKLFF. Filled out from reference TRBV7-2 and TRBJ1-4, the complete variable domain reads GAGVSQSPSNKVTEKGKDVELRCDPISGHTALYWYRQSLGQGLEFLIYFQGNSAPDKSGLPSDRFSAERTGGSVSTLTIQRTQQEDSAVYLCASSLGGGGGEKLFFGSGTQLSVL.

The genes are TRBV9 and TRBJ2-3; checking the TCRdb D call of TRBD1 is not possible without DNA. Germline V gene data show CDR1 as SGDLS and CDR2 as YYNGEE. The CDR3 spans 13 residues. This CDR3 reads CASSPPGSDTQYF.

The chain couples TRBV4-1 to TRBJ2-7; the D call from TCRdb, TRBD1, cannot be confirmed without DNA. CDR1 is MGHRA, CDR2 YSYEKL, per germline. The CDR3 sequence is 15 residues long. The CDR3: CASSQEGTGEYEQYF.

The rearrangement uses TRBV12-3 or TRBV12-4 and TRBJ2-6; TCRdb calls TRBD1, which cannot be checked without DNA. CDR3 length: 17 amino acids. CDR3: CASSPRGIGSGANVLTF.

V is TRBV20-1 and J is TRBJ1-1. The CDR3 sequence is 13 residues long. The germline V gene encodes CDR1 DFQATT and CDR2 SNEGSKA (reference sequence). CDR3 sequence: CSAIGKVNSEAFF.

The genes are TRBV4-1 and TRBJ2-7. CDR1 and CDR2 (germline): MGHRA, YSYEKL. The CDR3 sequence is 15 residues long. CDR3 in amino acids: CASSHRQGRIYEQYF.

The chain couples TRBV13 to TRBJ1-6; TCRdb selects TRBD1, and the lack of DNA leaves this call unchecked. The CDR3 loop spans 15 amino acids. CDR1 and CDR2 from the germline V gene are PRHDT and FYEKMQ (reference sequence). CDR3 region: CASSSSRDGNSPLHF.